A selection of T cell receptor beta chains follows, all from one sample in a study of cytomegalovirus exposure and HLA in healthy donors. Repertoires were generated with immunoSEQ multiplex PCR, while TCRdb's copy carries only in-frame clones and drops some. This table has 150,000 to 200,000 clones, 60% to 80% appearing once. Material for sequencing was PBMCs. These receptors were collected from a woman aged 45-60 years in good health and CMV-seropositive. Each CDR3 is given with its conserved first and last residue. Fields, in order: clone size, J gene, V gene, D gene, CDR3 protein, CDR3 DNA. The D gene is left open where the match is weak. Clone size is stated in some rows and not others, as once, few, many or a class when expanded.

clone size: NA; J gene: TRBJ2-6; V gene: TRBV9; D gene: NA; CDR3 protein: CASSAPSGANVLTF; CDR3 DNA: TGTGCCAGCAGCGCCCCTTCTGGGGCCAACGTCCTGACTTTC
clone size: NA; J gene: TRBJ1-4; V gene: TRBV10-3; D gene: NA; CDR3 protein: CAISAGDGEKLFF; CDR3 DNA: TGTGCCATCAGTGCAGGGGACGGTGAAAAACTGTTTTTT
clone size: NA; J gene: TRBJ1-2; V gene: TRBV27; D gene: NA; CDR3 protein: CASSSPTGSPGYTF; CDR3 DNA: TGTGCCAGCAGTTCACCTACAGGGTCCCCTGGCTACACCTTC
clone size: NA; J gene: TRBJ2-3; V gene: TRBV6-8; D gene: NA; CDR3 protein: CASSALLVGDTQYF; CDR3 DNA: TGTGCCAGCAGCGCTTTGTTAGTCGGAGATACGCAGTATTTT
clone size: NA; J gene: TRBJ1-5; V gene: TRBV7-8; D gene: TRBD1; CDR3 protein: CASSLRARTGAGNQPQHF; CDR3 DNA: TGTGCCAGCAGCTTAAGGGCACGAACAGGGGCGGGCAATCAGCCCCAGCATTTT
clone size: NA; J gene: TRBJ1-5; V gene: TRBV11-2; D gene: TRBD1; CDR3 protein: CASSPDRVNQPQHF; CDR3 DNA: TGTGCCAGCAGCCCGGACAGGGTCAATCAGCCCCAGCATTTT
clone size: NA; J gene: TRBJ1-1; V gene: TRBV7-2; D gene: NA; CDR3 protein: CASSARRRNTEAFF; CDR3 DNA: TGTGCCAGCAGTGCCCGAAGGAGGAACACTGAAGCTTTCTTT
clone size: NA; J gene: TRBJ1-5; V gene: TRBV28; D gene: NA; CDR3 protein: CASSSSDQPQHF; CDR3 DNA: TGTGCCAGCAGTTCATCGGATCAGCCCCAGCATTTT
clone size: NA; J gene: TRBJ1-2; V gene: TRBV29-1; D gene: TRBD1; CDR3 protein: CSSRTGNYGYTF; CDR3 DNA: TGCAGCTCACGGACAGGAAACTATGGCTACACCTTC
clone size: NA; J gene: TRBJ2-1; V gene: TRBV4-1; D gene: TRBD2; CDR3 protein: CASSQGAGTSGFGSYNEQFF; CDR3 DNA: TGCGCCAGCAGCCAAGGAGCCGGGACTAGCGGGTTCGGCTCCTACAATGAGCAGTTCTTC
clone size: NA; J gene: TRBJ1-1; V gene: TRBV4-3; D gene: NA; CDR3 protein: CASSQDLAASSNTEAFF; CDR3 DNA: TGCGCCAGCAGCCAAGATCTGGCCGCTAGTTCGAACACTGAAGCTTTCTTT
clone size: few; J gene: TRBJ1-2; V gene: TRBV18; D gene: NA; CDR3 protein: CASSGGVNYGYTF; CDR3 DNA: TGTGCCAGCTCCGGCGGGGTAAACTATGGCTACACCTTC
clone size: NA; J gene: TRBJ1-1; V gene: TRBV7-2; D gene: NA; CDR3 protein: CASSPGTSMNTEAFF; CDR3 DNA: TGTGCCAGCAGCCCGGGGACTTCCATGAACACTGAAGCTTTCTTT
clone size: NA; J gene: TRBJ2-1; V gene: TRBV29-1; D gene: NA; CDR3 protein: CSVEDRLLNEQFF; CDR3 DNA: TGCAGCGTTGAAGACAGGTTACTCAATGAGCAGTTCTTC
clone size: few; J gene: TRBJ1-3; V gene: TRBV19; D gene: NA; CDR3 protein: CASSMLGGHLSGNTIYF; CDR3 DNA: TGTGCCAGTAGTATGTTGGGAGGCCACCTCTCTGGAAACACCATATATTTT
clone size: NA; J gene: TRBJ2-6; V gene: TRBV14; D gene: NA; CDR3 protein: CASSQVRGSFSGANVLTF; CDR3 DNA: TGTGCCAGCAGCCAAGTCAGGGGCAGTTTCTCTGGGGCCAACGTCCTGACTTTC
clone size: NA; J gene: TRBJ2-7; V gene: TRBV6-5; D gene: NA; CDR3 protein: CASSYSKHYEQYF; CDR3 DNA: TGTGCCAGCAGTTACTCGAAACACTACGAGCAGTACTTC
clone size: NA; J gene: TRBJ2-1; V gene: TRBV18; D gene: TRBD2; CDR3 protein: CASSPVVAGSIPNEQFF; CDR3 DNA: TGTGCCAGCTCACCGGTGGTAGCGGGGTCTATTCCCAATGAGCAGTTCTTC
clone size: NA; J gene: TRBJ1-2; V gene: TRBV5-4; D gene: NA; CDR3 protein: CASSLGSRDTYGYTF; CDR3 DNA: TGTGCCAGCAGCTTGGGATCCAGGGACACCTATGGCTACACCTTC
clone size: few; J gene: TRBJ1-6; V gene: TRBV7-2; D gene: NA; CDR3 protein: CASSLRERRVSPLHF; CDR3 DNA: TGTGCCAGCAGCCTACGGGAGCGCCGGGTTTCACCCCTCCACTTT
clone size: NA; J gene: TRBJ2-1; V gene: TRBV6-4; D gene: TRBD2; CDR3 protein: CASSDSSGGVHEQFF; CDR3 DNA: TGTGCCAGCAGTGATTCTAGCGGGGGGGTGCATGAGCAGTTCTTC
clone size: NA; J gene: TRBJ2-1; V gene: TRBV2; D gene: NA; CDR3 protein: CASRLSESSYNEQFF; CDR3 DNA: TGTGCCAGCAGACTAAGCGAGAGCTCCTACAATGAGCAGTTCTTC
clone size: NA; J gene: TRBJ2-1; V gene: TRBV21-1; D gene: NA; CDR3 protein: CASSEGQGLLEQFF; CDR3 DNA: TGTGCCAGCTCTGAGGGACAGGGGTTGCTTGAGCAGTTCTTC
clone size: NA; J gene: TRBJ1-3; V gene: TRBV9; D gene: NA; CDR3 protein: CASSRGGAVVGNTIYF; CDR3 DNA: TGTGCCAGCAGCCGAGGAGGGGCAGTTGTCGGAAACACCATATATTTT
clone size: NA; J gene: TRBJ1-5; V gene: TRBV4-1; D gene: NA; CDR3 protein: CASSQATVYSNQPQHF; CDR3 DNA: TGCGCCAGCAGCCAAGCTACAGTCTATAGCAATCAGCCCCAGCATTTT
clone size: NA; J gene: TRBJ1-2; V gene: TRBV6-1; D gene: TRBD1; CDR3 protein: CASSELPGQGVRGYTF; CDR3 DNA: TGTGCCAGCAGTGAGCTGCCGGGACAGGGCGTTCGTGGCTACACCTTC
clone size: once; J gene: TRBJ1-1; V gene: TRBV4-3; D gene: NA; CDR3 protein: CASSQVTGAEAFF; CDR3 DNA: TGCGCCAGCAGCCAAGTAACAGGCGCGGAAGCTTTCTTT
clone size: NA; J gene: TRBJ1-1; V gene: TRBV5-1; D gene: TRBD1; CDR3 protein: CASNSGQGGRAFF; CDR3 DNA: TGCGCCAGCAACTCCGGACAGGGTGGGCGAGCTTTCTTT
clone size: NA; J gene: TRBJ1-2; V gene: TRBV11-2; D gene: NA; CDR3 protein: CASSPTRGARGYTF; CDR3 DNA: TGTGCCAGCAGCCCCACTCGGGGGGCTAGAGGCTACACCTTC
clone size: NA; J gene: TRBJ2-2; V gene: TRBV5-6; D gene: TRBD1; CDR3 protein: CASSLFDRAGGELFF; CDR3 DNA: TGTGCCAGCAGCTTGTTCGACAGGGCGGGCGGGGAGCTGTTTTTT
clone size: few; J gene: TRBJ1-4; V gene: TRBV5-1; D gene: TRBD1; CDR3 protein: CASSPAGQGFEKLFF; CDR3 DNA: TGCGCCAGCAGCCCCGCGGGACAGGGTTTCGAAAAACTGTTTTTT
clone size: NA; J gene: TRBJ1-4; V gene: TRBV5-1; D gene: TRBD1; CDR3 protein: CASSLGDRGPTNEKLFF; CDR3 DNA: TGCGCCAGCAGCTTGGGGGACAGGGGGCCGACTAATGAAAAACTGTTTTTT
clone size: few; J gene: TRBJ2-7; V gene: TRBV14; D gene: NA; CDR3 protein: CASSPPWAPYEQYF; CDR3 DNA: TGTGCCAGCAGCCCACCCTGGGCTCCCTACGAGCAGTACTTC
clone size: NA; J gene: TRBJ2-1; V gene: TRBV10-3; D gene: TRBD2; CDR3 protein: CAISDGSGRARVSEQFF; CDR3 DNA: TGTGCCATCAGTGACGGTAGCGGGAGGGCCCGAGTGTCGGAGCAGTTCTTC
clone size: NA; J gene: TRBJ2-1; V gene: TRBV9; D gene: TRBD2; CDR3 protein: CASSPRGSGGYNEQFF; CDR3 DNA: TGTGCCAGCAGCCCCCGAGGAAGCGGGGGGTACAATGAGCAGTTCTTC
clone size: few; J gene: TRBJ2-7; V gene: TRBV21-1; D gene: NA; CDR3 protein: CASSTQLAGGPYEQYF; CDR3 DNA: TGTGCCAGCAGCACCCAACTAGCGGGAGGGCCCTACGAGCAGTACTTC
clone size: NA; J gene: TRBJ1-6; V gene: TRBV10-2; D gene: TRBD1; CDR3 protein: CASIQGTGMNSPLHF; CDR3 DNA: TGCGCCAGCATCCAGGGGACAGGGATGAATTCACCCCTCCACTTT
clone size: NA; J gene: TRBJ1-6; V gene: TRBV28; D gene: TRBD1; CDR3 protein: CASSTPRDRPWVPLHF; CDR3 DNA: TGTGCCAGCAGTACCCCCCGGGACAGGCCATGGGTACCCCTCCACTTT
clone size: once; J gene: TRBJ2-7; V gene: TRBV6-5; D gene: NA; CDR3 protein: CASSYSPTVTYEQYF; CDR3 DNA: TGTGCCAGCAGTTATTCGCCAACAGTAACCTACGAGCAGTACTTC
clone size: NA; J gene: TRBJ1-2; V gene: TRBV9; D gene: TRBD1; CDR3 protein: CASSAPTGGSYGYTF; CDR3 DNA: TGTGCCAGCAGCGCCCCGACAGGGGGCAGCTATGGCTACACCTTC
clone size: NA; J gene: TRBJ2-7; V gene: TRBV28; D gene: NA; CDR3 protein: CASSRRRSTYEQYF; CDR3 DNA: TGTGCCAGCAGCCGGAGGAGATCCACCTACGAGCAGTACTTC
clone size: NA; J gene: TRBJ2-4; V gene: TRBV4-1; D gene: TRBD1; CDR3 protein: CASSPATGTGMAKNIQYF; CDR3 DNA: TGCGCCAGCAGCCCTGCCACCGGGACAGGGATGGCCAAAAACATTCAGTACTTC
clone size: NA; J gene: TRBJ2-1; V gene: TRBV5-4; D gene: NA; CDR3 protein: CASSPGSSYNEQFF; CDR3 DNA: TGTGCCAGCAGCCCCGGGAGCTCCTACAATGAGCAGTTCTTC
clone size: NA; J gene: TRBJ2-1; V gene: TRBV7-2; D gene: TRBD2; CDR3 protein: CASGLAGAGEQFF; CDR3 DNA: TGTGCCAGCGGACTAGCGGGGGCGGGTGAGCAGTTCTTC